The entry below describes one T cell receptor beta chain. Its cognate antigen has yet to be identified. This specimen belongs to a study of T cells expressing NK-cell markers (dated by TCRdb to the early 2020s). Regarding the research as a whole: Fewer than ten donors provided sorted CD3+CD56+NKG2C+, CD3+CD56+NKG2C- and CD3+CD56-NKG2C+ T-cell subsets, whose TCR beta-chain repertoires were profiled. Libraries were sequenced as 2 x 150 bp reads on Illumina HiSeq 2000/2500, MiSeq or NextSeq. All eight donors whose samples were sequenced were randomly selected healthy volunteers, three of them men and five women. Seven of the eight sequenced donors were HCMV-seropositive and one was HCMV-seronegative. The full study reports these points: Those dominant clonotypes were again the most abundant among CD3+CD56-NKG2C+ cells in several donors, at about 28.3-65%. In over 5 donors, the dominant CD3+CD56+NKG2C+ clonotypes were among the top 10 CD8+ clonotypes and accounted for 1.0-7.0% of CD8+ T cells. It remained unclear whether the expanded NKG2C-expressing T cell clones were specific for HCMV antigens.

A commercial ELISA kit detecting HCMV-specific IgG in serum was used to determine HCMV serostatus. Ficoll density gradient centrifugation was used to isolate peripheral blood mononuclear cells from blood. Sequenced on an Illumina HiSeq 2000. 5'RACE template switching, by which a universal primer site and unique molecular identifiers were added, was used to make TCR beta cDNA libraries. cDNA synthesis was primed from the TCR beta constant segment, followed by two successive PCR amplification steps. In the authors' own workflow: MIGEC handled demultiplexing of the reads and grouping by UMI, while MiTCR was used to assemble and quantify clonotypes. Only TCR cDNA sequences supported by at least two reads were kept to exclude erroneous sequences. The tcR package was used for downstream repertoire analysis, and clonotypes were matched between fractions using CDR3 nucleotide sequence together with V segment. Antigen specificity was annotated against VDJdb with VDJmatch, allowing one amino acid substitution in CDR3. Each entry corresponds to one CDR3 protein sequence from reads that TCRdb reprocessed, and DNA is not given. These V and J calls originate from TCRdb's pipeline instead of the authors' own analysis. The table held for this sample gives 300,000 to 450,000 distinct CDR3 sequences. Roughly 5.5% of the sample lies in the top ten.

The germline V gene (reference sequence) specifies MNHEY as CDR1 and SMNVEV as CDR2. There are 15 amino acids in the CDR3, from cysteine to phenylalanine inclusive. The record lacks a DNA sequence. Sequences were obtained from blood T cells: a sorted CD56 or NKG2C T cell subset, CD4+ or CD8+ T cells, or bulk PBMC T cells (not recorded which). Here the chain combines TRBV27 and TRBJ2-7; TCRdb indicates TRBD2, and absent DNA this call remains unverified. This clonotype was sampled from a man aged 18-69 years in good health. The CDR3 reads CASSLFPLARYEQYF.